The following is a TCR beta chain sequence with its context. The data derive from a study of blood T cell repertoires in COVID-19. Study overall: The samples span acute and convalescent COVID-19 from the United States, Italy and Spain. PBMCs, B-cell-depleted T cells, or T cells were the source of the cDNA or gDNA that made up the material.

Germline CDR1 MNHEY, CDR2 SVGAGI. The CDR3 length is 14 residues. V was shortened by 5 bases and J by 5 bases, with 13 bases between the two germline ends. Original data processing: The assay estimated nucleated cells by amplifying reference gene primers. Here immunoSEQ multiplex PCR was the method, and the copy in TCRdb shows in-frame clones only, minus some. The V and J calls and the clone size are those of that table, but D and trimming were determined from the DNA. The sample records roughly 380,000 clones, over 75% being singletons. The study recruited people aged about 18 to 95 years across about 25 US areas.

The chain has TRBV6-5 and TRBJ1-5; D might be TRBD1 (5 bases). This clonotype was obtained from a woman in her twenties or thirties who had recovered from COVID-19. Input material: PBMCs or T cells enriched from blood (not recorded which). The DNA for the CDR3 is TGTGCCAGCAGTCCCGGGGGAGGCCATCAGCCCCAGCATTTT. Protein product: CASSPGGGHQPQHF.